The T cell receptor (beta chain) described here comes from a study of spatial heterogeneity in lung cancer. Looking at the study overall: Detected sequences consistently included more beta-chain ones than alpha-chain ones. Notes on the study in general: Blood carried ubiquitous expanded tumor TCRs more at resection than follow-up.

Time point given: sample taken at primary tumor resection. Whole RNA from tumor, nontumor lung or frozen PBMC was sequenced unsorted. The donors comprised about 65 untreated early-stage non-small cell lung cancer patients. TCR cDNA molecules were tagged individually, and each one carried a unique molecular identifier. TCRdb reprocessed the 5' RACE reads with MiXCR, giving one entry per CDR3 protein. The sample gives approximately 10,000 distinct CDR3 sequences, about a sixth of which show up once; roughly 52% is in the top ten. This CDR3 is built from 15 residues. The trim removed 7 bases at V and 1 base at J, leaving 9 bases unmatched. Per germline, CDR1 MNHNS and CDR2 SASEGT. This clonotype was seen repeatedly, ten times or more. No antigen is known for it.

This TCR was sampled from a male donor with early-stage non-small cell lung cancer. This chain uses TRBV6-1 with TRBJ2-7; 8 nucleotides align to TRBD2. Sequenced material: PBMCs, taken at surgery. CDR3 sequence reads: CASTRLVAGSYEQYF. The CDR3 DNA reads TGTGCCAGCACCCGGCTGGTAGCGGGATCCTACGAGCAGTACTTC.